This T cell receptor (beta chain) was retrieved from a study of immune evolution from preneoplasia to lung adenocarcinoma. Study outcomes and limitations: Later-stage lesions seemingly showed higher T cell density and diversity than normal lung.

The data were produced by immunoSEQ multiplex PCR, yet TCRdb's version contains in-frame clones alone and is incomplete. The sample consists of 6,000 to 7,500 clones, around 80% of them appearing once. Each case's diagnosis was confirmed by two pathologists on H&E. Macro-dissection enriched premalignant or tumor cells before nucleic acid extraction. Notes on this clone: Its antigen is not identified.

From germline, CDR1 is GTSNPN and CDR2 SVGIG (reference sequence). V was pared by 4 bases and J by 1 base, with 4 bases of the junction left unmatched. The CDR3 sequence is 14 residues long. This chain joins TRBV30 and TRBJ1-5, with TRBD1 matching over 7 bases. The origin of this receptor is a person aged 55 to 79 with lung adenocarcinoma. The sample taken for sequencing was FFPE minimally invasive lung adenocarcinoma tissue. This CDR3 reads CAWNPGQSNQPQHF. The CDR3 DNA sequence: TGTGCCTGGAATCCGGGACAGAGCAATCAGCCCCAGCATTTT. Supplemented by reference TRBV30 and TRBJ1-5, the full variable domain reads SQTIHQWPATLVQPVGSPLSLECTVEGTSNPNLYWYRQAAGRGLQLLFYSVGIGQISSEVPQNLSASRPQDRQFILSSKKLLLSDSGFYLCAWNPGQSNQPQHFGDGTRLSIL.